The 30 T cell receptor beta chains given below trace back to one sample, sequenced in a study of T cells in Graves' hyperthyroidism and ophthalmopathy. Amplification yielded TCR beta CDR3 regions, with RNA transcripts as the source. Carried out on the TCR CDR3, a first-round RT-PCR used the HTBI primer set. TCRdb reprocessed the multiplex PCR reads with MiXCR, giving one entry per CDR3 protein. The table lists approximately 590,000 distinct CDR3 sequences, 15% to 17% of them singletons. The sequencing sample was made of blood. The receptors were gathered from a woman in her twenties or thirties with Graves' hyperthyroidism.

There are many counts of this clonotype. The genes are TRBV5-1 and TRBJ1-6, with a weak D call TRBD1 (5 bases). Trimming left V 1 base short and J 6 bases short, with 14 bases between. The CDR3 sequence is 16 residues long. From germline, CDR1 is SGHRS and CDR2 YFSETQ. CDR3: CASSLRPGRTNSPLHF. The CDR3 DNA reads TGCGCCAGCAGCTTGCGTCCGGGACGGACTAATTCACCCCTCCACTTT.

Ten or more counts support this clonotype. J is TRBJ2-5 and V is TRBV14, with 8 bases that match TRBD1. This CDR3 is 15 amino acids long. Germline values: CDR1 SGHDN, CDR2 FVKESK. V lost 2 bases, J lost 4 bases, and 6 bases stayed unmatched. CDR3 sequence reads: CASSQRTGIVETQYF. DNA for the CDR3: TGTGCCAGCAGCCAACGGACAGGGATCGTAGAGACCCAGTACTTC.

This clonotype was recorded many times. The chain recombines TRBV12-3 or TRBV12-4 with TRBJ2-3, with 12 bases aligning to TRBD2. Germline trimming cut 2 bases from V and 2 bases from J; bases unmatched to any gene: 5. The CDR3 is made up of 17 amino acids. For the CDR3, the DNA is TGTGCCAGCAGTTTACCCTGGACTAGCGGGAACACAGATACGCAGTATTTT. Translated, it gives CASSLPWTSGNTDTQYF.

On this clonotype: The junction does not match germline at one end; this may be a read error. The V call is TRBV28, the J call TRBJ2-6, with TRBD1 matching 7 bases. This CDR3 has 15 amino acids. CDR1 and CDR2 (germline): MDHEN, SYDVKM. The CDR3 protein is CASKTGLAGASVLTF. CDR3 nucleotide sequence: TGTGCCAGCAAGACAGGGTTGGCTGGGGCCAGCGTCCTGACTTTC.

About this clonotype itself: An end of the junction does not agree with germline; a read error may underlie this. The chain couples TRBV24-1 to TRBJ2-7; D possibly uses TRBD1 or TRBD2 (5 bases each). The CDR3 has 15 residues. Germline V CDR1 and CDR2: KGHDR, SFDVKD. The CDR3 spells CATSVRDVSSYEQYF. As DNA, the CDR3 is TGTGCCACGAGTGTTCGGGACGTGAGCTCCTACGAGCAGTACTTC.

This clonotype has more than one count but fewer than ten. The V gene is TRBV6-1, the J gene TRBJ2-1; a possible D gene is TRBD2 (6 bases). In germline, CDR1 is MNHNS, CDR2 SASEGT. CDR3 length: 14 residues. Trimming shortened V by 6 bases and J by 7 bases, and 16 bases separated the two germline ends. The DNA of the CDR3 is TGTGCCAGCAGCGAACGCATGGGGGGAAATGAGCAGTTCTTC. Translating it yields CASSERMGGNEQFF.

CDR3 residues: CASSLIFGTGGWANEKLFF. DNA of the CDR3: TGCGCCAGCAGCCTAATCTTCGGAACAGGGGGGTGGGCTAATGAAAAACTGTTTTTT. This chain links TRBV4-3 with TRBJ1-4, with 8 positions matching TRBD1. CDR1 is LGHNA, CDR2 YSLEER, per germline. The CDR3 spans 19 residues. The ends lost 4 bases at V and 3 bases at J; junction bases unmatched: 16.

Remarks on this clonotype: Being one base from a much bigger clone, this may be a read error. V usage is TRBV3-1 and J usage is TRBJ2-1, with D hard to call. Deletions cut 3 bases from V and 9 bases from J, with 12 bases between. CDR1 and CDR2 from the germline V gene are LGHDT and YNNKEL (reference sequence). The CDR3 length is 13 residues. The CDR3: CASSHLGSIEQFF. CDR3 in DNA: TGTGCCAGCAGCCATTTGGGTTCTATTGAGCAGTTCTTC.

This clonotype was observed once. A read error may explain this, as a much larger clone is one base away. This chain links TRBV25-1 with TRBJ2-7, with TRBD1 matching 9 bases. This CDR3 has 13 residues. V dropped 6 bases and J dropped 2; count of bases not matched to a gene: 2. In germline, CDR1 is MGHDK, CDR2 SYGVNS. The CDR3 nucleotides are TGTGCCAGCAGACAGGGGGCTACCTACGAGCAGTACTTC. Its translation: CASRQGATYEQYF.

This clonotype was seen only a few times. This chain joins TRBV5-6 and TRBJ2-1, with D possibly being TRBD2 (5 bases). V lost 2 bases and J lost 3, with 12 bases in between. There are 15 residues in the CDR3. Germline V CDR1 and CDR2: SGHDT, YYEEEE. CDR3 amino acids: CASSFRAGVYNEQFF. The CDR3 bases are TGTGCCAGCAGCTTTAGGGCGGGTGTCTACAATGAGCAGTTCTTC.

This clonotype has more than one count but fewer than ten. The CDR3 is CASSVGGGLTETQYF. The CDR3 region has the DNA TGTGCCAGCAGCGTAGGAGGGGGCTTAACAGAGACCCAGTACTTC. V is TRBV9 and J is TRBJ2-5, with 7 bases lining up with TRBD1. V was clipped by 0 bases and J by 4 bases; unmatched bases: 6. Per germline, CDR1 SGDLS and CDR2 YYNGEE. The CDR3 consists of 15 residues.

This clonotype appeared a few times. The V and J genes are TRBV7-9 and TRBJ1-2; D not resolved. The CDR3 is 12 residues long. Per the germline V gene, CDR1 is SEHNR and CDR2 is FQNEAQ (reference sequence). V was pared by 1 base and J by 7 bases, with 7 bases between. The CDR3 coding sequence is TGTGCCAGCAGCTTAGGGTCGCGTGGCTACACCTTC. Protein: CASSLGSRGYTF.

The genes are TRBV12-5 and TRBJ2-1; D gene ambiguous. The CDR3 length is 13 residues. The V end lost 5 bases, the J end lost 3 bases, and 8 bases lay between the germline ends. The germline CDR1 and CDR2 sequences are LGHNT and FRNRAP. For the CDR3, the DNA is TGTGCTAGTGGTCCCCGGAGCTACAATGAGCAGTTCTTC. This gives the protein CASGPRSYNEQFF.

This clonotype was counted ten times or more. The chain has TRBV9 and TRBJ2-1, with 9 positions matching TRBD2. V was clipped by 3 bases and J by 4 bases; unmatched bases: 8. This CDR3 is built from 16 residues. CDR1 and CDR2 from the germline V gene are SGDLS and YYNGEE. CDR3 nucleotide sequence: TGTGCCAGCAGCGGAAATAGCGGGAGAGGTTACAATGAGCAGTTCTTC. Amino acids: CASSGNSGRGYNEQFF.

This clonotype has ten or more counts. This chain connects TRBV20-1 to TRBJ2-7, with TRBD1 matching 7 bases. Germline values: CDR1 DFQATT, CDR2 SNEGSKA (reference sequence). This CDR3 has 12 amino acids. The CDR3 sequence is CSWTGTAYEQYF. CDR3 in DNA: TGCAGCTGGACAGGAACAGCCTACGAGCAGTACTTC.

Remarks on this clonotype: A much larger clone lies a single base off, so this may be a read error. The genes are TRBV7-9 and TRBJ2-1, with TRBD1 matching 9 bases. Germline CDR1 and CDR2: SEHNR and FQNEAQ (reference sequence). The CDR3 loop spans 16 amino acids. CDR3 in amino acids: CVSSARQGVSYNEQFF. Here the CDR3 DNA reads TGTGTCAGCAGCGCCCGACAGGGGGTGTCCTACAATGAGCAGTTCTTC.

This clonotype has ten or more counts. V and J are TRBV7-2 and TRBJ2-7; D is perhaps TRBD1 (5 bases). Trimming took off 5 bases at V and 4 bases at J, with 12 bases between the two ends. The CDR3 extends over 13 amino acids. CDR1 and CDR2 from the germline V gene are SGHTA and FQGNSA. The CDR3 nucleotides read TGTGCCAGCAGCCTAGGGGCCCCTTACGAGCAGTACTTC. Amino acids: CASSLGAPYEQYF.

This clonotype was counted ten times or more. The V call is TRBV3-1, the J call TRBJ2-3; no firm D call. In germline, CDR1 is LGHDT, CDR2 YNNKEL (reference sequence). The CDR3 spans 12 residues. Trimming removed 3 bases from V and 0 bases from J, with 1 base in between. The chain's CDR3 is CASSHSTDTQYF. The CDR3 DNA follows: TGTGCCAGCAGCCATAGCACAGATACGCAGTATTTT.

Of note for this clonotype: Since a much larger clone is just one base distant, this may be a read error. The rearrangement uses TRBV7-2 and TRBJ2-3, with 7 bases lining up with TRBD2. V gave up 5 bases and J gave up 1 base; unmatched junction bases: 9. This CDR3 has 16 residues. In germline, CDR1 is SGHTA, CDR2 FQGNSA. The CDR3 loop is CASSPLLGRGTDTQYF. The CDR3 DNA is TGTGCCAGCAGCCCTCTACTAGGGAGGGGCACAGATACGCAGTATTTT.

The chain joins TRBV5-1 to TRBJ2-1; 9 bases align to TRBD1. The V gene end was trimmed by 0 bases and the J gene end by 6 bases; junction bases not matched to a gene: 7. There are 16 residues in the CDR3. Germline V gene data show CDR1 as SGHRS and CDR2 as YFSETQ. This CDR3 is CASSLAGQGLVNEQFF. As DNA, the CDR3 is TGCGCCAGCAGCTTGGCCGGACAGGGGCTGGTCAATGAGCAGTTCTTC.

In this sample, this clonotype turned up a few times. The V call is TRBV7-3, the J call TRBJ1-2; 7 bases align to TRBD1. With 4 bases clipped from V and 4 bases from J, the junction kept 12 bases outside the gene matches. The CDR3 is 16 residues long. Per the germline V gene, CDR1 is SGHTA and CDR2 is FQGTGA. CDR3 region: CASSSYTGVQVYGYTF. CDR3 DNA sequence: TGTGCCAGCAGCTCATATACAGGGGTACAGGTCTATGGCTACACCTTC.

This clonotype was detected ten times or more. V and J are TRBV20-1 and TRBJ1-2; tentative D call: TRBD1 (5 bases). Germline V gives CDR1 DFQATT, CDR2 SNEGSKA (reference sequence). The germline V and J ends were trimmed by 6 bases and 5 bases, with 7 bases remaining between them. The CDR3 contains 10 residues. In DNA, the CDR3 is TGCAGTGCGGGGGAGTATGGCTACACCTTC. The encoded protein is CSAGEYGYTF.

This clonotype has a count of ten or more. The rearrangement links TRBV12-3 or TRBV12-4 to TRBJ2-4, with D hard to call. The CDR3 loop spans 12 amino acids. V was trimmed by 5 bases and J by 5 bases, leaving 7 bases between them. CDR3 nucleotides: TGTGCCAGCAGTGCTTGGGAAAACATTCAGTACTTC. This sequence encodes CASSAWENIQYF.

There are many counts of this clonotype. The chain links TRBV5-1 to TRBJ2-7; maybe TRBD2 (7 bases). CDR1 and CDR2 from the germline V gene are SGHRS and YFSETQ. This CDR3 contains 17 residues. The ends were cut back, 1 base at V and 4 bases at J, with 21 bases in the middle. CDR3 sequence: CASSLSGATGGAYEQYF. The CDR3 DNA sequence: TGCGCCAGCAGCTTGAGTGGTGCGACGGGGGGCGCGTACGAGCAGTACTTC.

The CDR3 loop reads CASSEYAPYNEQFF. The DNA of the CDR3 is TGTGCCAGCAGTGAATATGCTCCTTACAATGAGCAGTTCTTC. V gene TRBV25-1 combines with J gene TRBJ2-1; unclear D gene. Trimming took off 0 bases at V and 4 bases at J, with 7 bases between the two ends. The CDR3 length is 14 residues. The germline CDR1 and CDR2 sequences are MGHDK and SYGVNS. The full variable domain, its missing parts supplied by reference TRBV25-1 and TRBJ2-1, is EADIYQTPRYLVIGTGKKITLECSQTMGHDKMYWYQQDPGMELHLIHYSYGVNSTEKGDLSSESTVSRIRTEHFPLTLESARPSHTSQYLCASSEYAPYNEQFFGPGTRLTVL.

J is TRBJ2-3 and V is TRBV6-4, with 12 bases that match TRBD2. V lost 5 bases, J lost 6 bases, and 3 bases stayed unmatched. The CDR3 runs to 14 residues. The germline gives CDR1 MRHNA, CDR2 SNTAGT. CDR3 sequence (DNA): TGTGCCAGCAGTCTGACTAGCGGGAGCGATACGCAGTATTTT. Translating gives CASSLTSGSDTQYF.

This clonotype was counted many times. The rearrangement joins TRBV12-3 or TRBV12-4 to TRBJ1-2, with 9 bases lining up with TRBD1. The CDR3 has 21 residues. V was pared by 1 base and J by 4 bases, with 22 bases of the junction left unmatched. The CDR3 DNA reads as TGTGCCAGCAGTTTAGTGTGGGGGACACCGGGACAGGGCAAAGCCTCCTATGGCTACACCTTC. This sequence encodes CASSLVWGTPGQGKASYGYTF.

This clonotype was detected only once. The CDR3 here is CSARTVEGPYEQYF. In nucleotides, the CDR3 is TGCAGTGCTAGAACAGTAGAGGGACCCTACGAGCAGTACTTC. The gene calls are TRBV20-1 and TRBJ2-7; TRBD1 or TRBD2 may be the D gene (5 bases each). With 2 bases removed from V and 2 bases from J, the gap between germline ends came to 13 bases. This CDR3 region has 14 residues. CDR1 is DFQATT, CDR2 SNEGSKA, per germline (reference sequence).

The V call is TRBV9, the J call TRBJ2-2, with no clear D. This CDR3 region has 14 residues. In germline, CDR1 is SGDLS, CDR2 YYNGEE. Trimming removed 6 bases from V and 0 bases from J, with 9 bases in between. The CDR3 DNA is TGTGCCAGCACCAGACAACCGAACACCGGGGAGCTGTTTTTT. It is translated as CASTRQPNTGELFF. The whole variable domain, filled in from reference TRBV9 and TRBJ2-2, reads DSGVTQTPKHLITATGQRVTLRCSPRSGDLSVYWYQQSLDQGLQFLIQYYNGEERAKGNILERFSAQQFPDLHSELNLSSLELGDSALYFCASTRQPNTGELFFGEGSRLTVL.

In this sample, this clonotype turned up many times. The rearrangement uses TRBV13 and TRBJ2-1, with 9 bases that match TRBD1. This CDR3 contains 15 residues. V gave up 5 bases and J gave up 7 bases; unmatched junction bases: 9. Germline V gene data show CDR1 as PRHDT and CDR2 as FYEKMQ (reference sequence). This chain's CDR3 is CASSPRQDRGNEQFF. In DNA, the CDR3 is TGTGCCAGCAGCCCTCGCCAGGACAGGGGTAATGAGCAGTTCTTC.